This paragraph covers one T cell receptor beta chain sequence. This entry comes from a study of shared T cell receptors in the human thymus. The protocol was immunoSEQ multiplex PCR, while the TCRdb copy is restricted to in-frame clones and leaves out a portion. The sample includes hundreds of thousands of clones, about 95% of them seen just once. The CDR3 is made up of 16 amino acids. The germline gives CDR1 SGHNT, CDR2 YYREEE (reference sequence). V gave up 1 base and J gave up 0 bases, with 11 bases separating them. This chain uses TRBV5-4 with TRBJ2-1, with D hard to call. The source material was thymocytes. This sequence was found in a human donor. CDR3 nucleotides: TGTGCCAGCAGCTTGATGGGCGGTAGCTCCTACAATGAGCAGTTCTTC. Its translation is CASSLMGGSSYNEQFF.